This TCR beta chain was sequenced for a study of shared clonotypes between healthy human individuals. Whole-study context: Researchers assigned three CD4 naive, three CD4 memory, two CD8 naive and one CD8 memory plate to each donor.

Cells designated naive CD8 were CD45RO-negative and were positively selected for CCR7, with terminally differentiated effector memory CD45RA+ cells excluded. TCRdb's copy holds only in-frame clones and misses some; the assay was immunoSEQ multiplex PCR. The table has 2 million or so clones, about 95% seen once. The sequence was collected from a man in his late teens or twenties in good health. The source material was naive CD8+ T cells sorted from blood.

CDR3 bases: TGTGCCAGCAGCCCGGGGGGTACGGTAGCGGGGTACAATGAGCAGTTCTTC. It encodes CASSPGGTVAGYNEQFF. V gene TRBV13 combines with J gene TRBJ2-1; 8 nucleotides match TRBD2. This CDR3 is 17 amino acids long. Trimming at V came to 5 bases and at J to 4 bases, leaving 13 bases not matched to a gene. Germline V gene data show CDR1 as PRHDT and CDR2 as FYEKMQ (reference sequence).